These 19 T cell receptor beta chains originate from one sample sequenced in a study of shared clonotypes between healthy human individuals. It was CD45RO-negative cells, positively selected for CCR7, that made up naive CD8 cells, with terminally differentiated effector memory CD45RA+ cells excluded. The method was immunoSEQ multiplex PCR; TCRdb's version includes in-frame clones alone and lacks a portion of them. The repertoire holds about 2.2 million clones, with around 93% as singletons. The specimen was naive CD8+ T cells from PBMCs. All receptors derive from a man between 18 and 29 years old in good health. Some clones in this sample may be carry-over from other donors' samples.

With respect to this clone: Other DNA sequences within the sample encode an identical CDR3. J is TRBJ2-3 and V is TRBV7-9; D ambiguous. V gave up 1 base and J gave up 2 bases, with 4 bases separating them. In germline, CDR1 is SEHNR, CDR2 FQNEAQ (reference sequence). The CDR3 has 13 residues. The CDR3 spells CASSLGLTDTQYF. The CDR3 DNA follows: TGTGCCAGCAGCTTAGGACTCACAGATACGCAGTATTTT.

The chain employs TRBV6-5 and TRBJ2-1, with 13 bases matching TRBD2. The germline gives CDR1 MNHEY, CDR2 SVGAGI. Trimming cost V 4 bases and J 3 bases; bases outside gene matches: 3. This CDR3 region has 16 residues. Here the CDR3 reads CASSFGTSGDYNEQFF. For the CDR3, the DNA is TGTGCCAGCAGTTTCGGGACTAGCGGGGACTACAATGAGCAGTTCTTC.

This chain connects TRBV5-8 to TRBJ1-2; D is ambiguous. Germline V gene data show CDR1 as SGHTS and CDR2 as YDEGEE. Trimming shortened V by 2 bases and J by 0 bases, and 8 bases separated the two germline ends. The CDR3 spans 14 residues. CDR3 coding DNA: TGTGCCAGCAGCTTTGAGGAATCTAACTATGGCTACACCTTC. It codes for CASSFEESNYGYTF.

The CDR3 sequence is CASSGGLPPYNEQFF. CDR3 nucleotides: TGTGCCAGCAGTGGGGGACTACCACCTTACAATGAGCAGTTCTTC. The chain combines TRBV6-5 with TRBJ2-1; 7 bases agree with TRBD2. Trimming at V came to 5 bases and at J to 4 bases, leaving 8 bases not matched to a gene. The CDR3 consists of 15 residues. Germline V gives CDR1 MNHEY, CDR2 SVGAGI.

The chain joins TRBV7-9 to TRBJ1-5, with 8 bases aligning to TRBD1. There are 17 residues in the CDR3. Per the germline V gene, CDR1 is SEHNR and CDR2 is FQNEAQ (reference sequence). V lost 0 bases to trimming and J lost 3 bases; unmatched junction nucleotides: 7. CDR3 in amino acids: CASSLARSRGPNQPQHF. For the CDR3, the DNA is TGTGCCAGCAGCTTAGCGCGGTCCAGGGGGCCCAATCAGCCCCAGCATTTT.

The rearrangement joins TRBV27 to TRBJ1-1, with 8 bases identical to TRBD1. J was trimmed by 1 base and V by 5 bases; bases with no gene match: 6. In germline, CDR1 is MNHEY, CDR2 SMNVEV (reference sequence). The CDR3 extends over 15 amino acids. DNA for the CDR3: TGTGCCAGCAGTCCCTGGACAGGGTCGAACACTGAAGCTTTCTTT. The encoded protein is CASSPWTGSNTEAFF.

The V gene is TRBV6-5, the J gene TRBJ2-5, with 8 bases identical to TRBD1. The germline CDR1 and CDR2 sequences are MNHEY and SVGAGI. With V trimmed by 6 bases and J by 5 bases, 5 bases remained unmatched. The CDR3 consists of 13 residues. The CDR3 bases are TGTGCCAGCAGGACAGGGGACGGTGAGACCCAGTACTTC. Translating gives CASRTGDGETQYF.

The rearrangement links TRBV14 to TRBJ1-2; tentative D call: TRBD1 (5 bases). Germline V CDR1 and CDR2: SGHDN, FVKESK. CDR3 length equals 16 residues. The V gene lost 0 bases and the J gene lost 7 bases, with 18 bases spanning the gap. For the CDR3, the DNA is TGTGCCAGCAGCCAAGATCTCCTCCTTGATGGGGGTGGCTACACCTTC. This encodes CASSQDLLLDGGGYTF.

The chain has TRBV28 and TRBJ2-1; D not resolved. The CDR3 length is 15 residues. Germline assignment: CDR1 MDHEN and CDR2 SYDVKM. The V and J ends lost 6 bases and 0 bases respectively, with 12 bases between them. As DNA, the CDR3 is TGTGCCAGCAGGGGTAGCTGGAGCTCCTACAATGAGCAGTTCTTC. This translates into CASRGSWSSYNEQFF.

The V call is TRBV7-8, the J call TRBJ1-4; D might be TRBD1 (5 bases). Per the germline V gene, CDR1 is SGHVS and CDR2 is FQNEAQ. This CDR3 comprises 17 residues. Trimming removed 1 base at V and 3 bases at J, with 15 bases between. The CDR3 sequence: CASSLDIGAAANEKLFF. The CDR3 DNA is TGTGCCAGCAGCTTAGATATAGGGGCTGCTGCTAATGAAAAACTGTTTTTT.

The chain uses TRBV9 and TRBJ2-7; 9 positions agree with TRBD2. Trimming removed 2 bases from V and 1 base from J; junction bases left unmatched: 7. The CDR3 spans 16 residues. In germline, CDR1 is SGDLS, CDR2 YYNGEE. The DNA of the CDR3 is TGTGCCAGCAGCGTCCAGCGGGAGGCTCCATCCTACGAGCAGTACTTC. Its protein is CASSVQREAPSYEQYF.

This chain joins TRBV7-2 and TRBJ2-7; 8 bases align to TRBD1. This CDR3 region has 14 residues. Trimming took 3 bases from V and 3 from J; bases not matched to a gene: 4. Germline V CDR1 and CDR2: SGHTA, FQGNSA. The CDR3 region is CASSLWDRSYEQYF. CDR3 nucleotides: TGTGCCAGCAGCTTGTGGGACAGGAGCTACGAGCAGTACTTC. Full variable domain (outside the CDR3, taken from reference TRBV7-2 and TRBJ2-7): GAGVSQSPSNKVTEKGKDVELRCDPISGHTALYWYRQSLGQGLEFLIYFQGNSAPDKSGLPSDRFSAERTGGSVSTLTIQRTQQEDSAVYLCASSLWDRSYEQYFGPGTRLTVT.

This chain uses TRBV11-2 with TRBJ2-1; 16 nucleotides match TRBD2. The germline V gene encodes CDR1 SGHAT and CDR2 FQNNGV. Germline trimming cut 4 bases from V and 8 bases from J; bases unmatched to any gene: 14. The CDR3 covers 19 residues. The DNA for the CDR3 is TGTGCCAGCAGCTATAGTCTGGGACTAGCGGGAGGGCCAGGCGATGAGCAGTTCTTC. This gives the protein CASSYSLGLAGGPGDEQFF.

This chain links TRBV7-9 with TRBJ2-2, with D unresolved. The length of the CDR3 is 11 residues. The V end lost 5 bases, the J end lost 7 bases, and 5 bases lay between the germline ends. Germline CDR1 is SEHNR and CDR2 is FQNEAQ (reference sequence). The CDR3 here is CASSEGGELFF. The CDR3 DNA sequence: TGTGCCAGCAGCGAAGGCGGGGAGCTGTTTTTT.

This clone was counted a few times. The chain combines TRBV4-1 with TRBJ1-4; perhaps TRBD1 as D (5 bases). V was shortened by 1 base and J by 4 bases, with 10 bases between the two germline ends. The CDR3 has 15 amino acids. The germline V gene encodes CDR1 MGHRA and CDR2 YSYEKL. DNA of the CDR3: TGCGCCAGCAGCCAAGGTCGGAGGGGTAATGAAAAACTGTTTTTT. Its translation is CASSQGRRGNEKLFF.

The V gene is TRBV19, the J gene TRBJ1-5; possibly TRBD1 for D (6 bases). The V end was cut by 6 bases, the J end by 6 bases, with 12 bases between. The CDR3 runs 13 residues. From germline, CDR1 is LNHDA and CDR2 SQIVND (reference sequence). The CDR3 region is CASSAGGAQPQHF. The DNA for the CDR3 is TGTGCCAGTAGCGCGGGGGGGGCTCAGCCCCAGCATTTT.

This clone was picked up one time. This rearrangement joins TRBV13 to TRBJ2-3; the D is unclear. The V and J ends lost 3 bases and 6 bases respectively, with 10 bases between them. There are 13 residues in the CDR3. Germline V lookup: CDR1 PRHDT, CDR2 FYEKMQ (reference sequence). The CDR3 coding sequence is TGTGCCAGCAGCTTGGTTCGGTGGGATACGCAGTATTTT. Amino acid sequence: CASSLVRWDTQYF.

The gene calls are TRBV7-9 and TRBJ2-7, with D hard to call. The CDR3 loop spans 16 amino acids. The germline V and J ends were trimmed by 5 bases and 2 bases, with 19 bases remaining between them. Germline CDR1 and CDR2: SEHNR and FQNEAQ (reference sequence). CDR3 sequence reads: CASSPAIPKDPYEQYF. As DNA, the CDR3 is TGTGCCAGCAGCCCCGCAATCCCGAAAGACCCCTACGAGCAGTACTTC.

This clone was seen only once. The chain combines TRBV27 with TRBJ2-1, with 7 bases aligning to TRBD1. V lost 4 bases, J lost 9 bases, and 6 bases stayed unmatched. Per the germline V gene, CDR1 is MNHEY and CDR2 is SMNVEV (reference sequence). The CDR3 length is 13 residues. CDR3 sequence reads: CASSYRTGVEQFF. CDR3 DNA: TGTGCCAGCAGTTACCGGACAGGCGTTGAGCAGTTCTTC.